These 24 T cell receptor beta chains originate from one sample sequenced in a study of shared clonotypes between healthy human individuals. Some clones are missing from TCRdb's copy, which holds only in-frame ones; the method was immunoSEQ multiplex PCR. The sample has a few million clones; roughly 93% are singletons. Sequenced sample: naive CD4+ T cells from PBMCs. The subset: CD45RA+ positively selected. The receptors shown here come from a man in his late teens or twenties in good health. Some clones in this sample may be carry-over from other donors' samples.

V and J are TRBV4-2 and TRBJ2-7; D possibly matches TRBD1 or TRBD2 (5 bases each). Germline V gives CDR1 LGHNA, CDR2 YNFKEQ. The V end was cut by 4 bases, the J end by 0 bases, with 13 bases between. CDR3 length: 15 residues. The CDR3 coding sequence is TGTGCCAGCAGCCCTCAGGGAGCGACCTCCTACGAGCAGTACTTC. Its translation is CASSPQGATSYEQYF.

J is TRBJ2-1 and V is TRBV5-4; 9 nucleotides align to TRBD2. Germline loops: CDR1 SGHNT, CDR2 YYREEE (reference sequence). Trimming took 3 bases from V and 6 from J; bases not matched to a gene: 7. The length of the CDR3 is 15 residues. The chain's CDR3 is CASSSLAGNLNEQFF. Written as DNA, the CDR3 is TGTGCCAGCAGCTCCCTAGCGGGAAATCTCAATGAGCAGTTCTTC.

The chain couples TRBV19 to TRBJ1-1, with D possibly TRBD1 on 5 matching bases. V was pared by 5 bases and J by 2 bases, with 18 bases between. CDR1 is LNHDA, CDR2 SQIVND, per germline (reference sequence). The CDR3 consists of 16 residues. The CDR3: CASSPLGGTLNTEAFF. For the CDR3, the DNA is TGTGCCAGTAGTCCTCTGGGGGGGACCTTAAACACTGAAGCTTTCTTT.

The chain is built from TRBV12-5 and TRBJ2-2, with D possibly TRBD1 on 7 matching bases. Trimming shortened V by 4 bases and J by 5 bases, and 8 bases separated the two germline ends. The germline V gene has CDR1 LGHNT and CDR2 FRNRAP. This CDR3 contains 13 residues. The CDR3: CASGSGGTGELFF. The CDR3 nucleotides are TGTGCTAGTGGTTCAGGGGGGACCGGGGAGCTGTTTTTT.

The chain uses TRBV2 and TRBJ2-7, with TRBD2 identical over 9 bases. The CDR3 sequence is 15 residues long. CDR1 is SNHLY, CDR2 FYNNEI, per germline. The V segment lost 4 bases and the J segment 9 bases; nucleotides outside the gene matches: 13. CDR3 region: CASSALSGGTPGQYF. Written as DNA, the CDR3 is TGTGCCAGCAGTGCCCTTAGCGGGGGAACCCCGGGGCAGTACTTC.

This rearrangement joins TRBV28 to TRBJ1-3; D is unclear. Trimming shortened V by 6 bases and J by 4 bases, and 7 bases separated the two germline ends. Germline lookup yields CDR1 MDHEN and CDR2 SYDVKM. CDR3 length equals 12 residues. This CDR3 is CASRSAGNTIYF. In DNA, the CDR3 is TGTGCCAGCAGATCGGCCGGAAACACCATATATTTT.

The CDR3 here is CASSLVPGGELFF. CDR3 in DNA: TGCGCCAGCAGCTTGGTTCCGGGCGGGGAGCTGTTTTTT. V usage is TRBV5-1 and J usage is TRBJ2-2, with unresolved D. The V end was cut by 0 bases, the J end by 7 bases, with 7 bases between. The CDR3 length is 13 residues. Germline CDR1 and CDR2: SGHRS and YFSETQ.

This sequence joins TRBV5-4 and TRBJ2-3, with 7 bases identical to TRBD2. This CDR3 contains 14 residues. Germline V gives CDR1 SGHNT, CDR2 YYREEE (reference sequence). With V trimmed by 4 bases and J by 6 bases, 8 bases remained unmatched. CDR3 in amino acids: CASSLPPGGDTQYF. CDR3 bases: TGTGCCAGCAGCCTCCCCCCGGGAGGCGATACGCAGTATTTT.

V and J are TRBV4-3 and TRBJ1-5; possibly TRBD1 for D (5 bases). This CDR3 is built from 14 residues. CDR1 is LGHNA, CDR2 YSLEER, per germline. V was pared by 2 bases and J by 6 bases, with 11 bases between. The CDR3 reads CASSQLGDAQPQHF. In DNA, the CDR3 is TGCGCCAGCAGCCAATTGGGGGATGCTCAGCCCCAGCATTTT.

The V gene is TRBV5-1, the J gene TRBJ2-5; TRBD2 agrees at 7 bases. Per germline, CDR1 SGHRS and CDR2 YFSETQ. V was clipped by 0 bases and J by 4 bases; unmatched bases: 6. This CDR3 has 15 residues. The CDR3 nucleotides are TGCGCCAGCAGCTTGGGAGCAGCGGGATTAGAGACCCAGTACTTC. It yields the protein CASSLGAAGLETQYF.

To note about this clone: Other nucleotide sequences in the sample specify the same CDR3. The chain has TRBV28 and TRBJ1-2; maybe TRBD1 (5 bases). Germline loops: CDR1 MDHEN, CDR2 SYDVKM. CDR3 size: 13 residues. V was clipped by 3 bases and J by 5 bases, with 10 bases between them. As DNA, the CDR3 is TGTGCCAGCAGTTTCGGGGGAAAATATGGCTACACCTTC. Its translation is CASSFGGKYGYTF.

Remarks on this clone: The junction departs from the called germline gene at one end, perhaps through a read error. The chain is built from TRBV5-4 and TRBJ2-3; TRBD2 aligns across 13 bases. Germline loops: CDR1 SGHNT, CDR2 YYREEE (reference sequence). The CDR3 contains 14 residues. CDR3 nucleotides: TGTGCCAGCAGCTCACTAGCGGGAGGGGATAAGCAGTATTTT. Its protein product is CASSSLAGGDKQYF.

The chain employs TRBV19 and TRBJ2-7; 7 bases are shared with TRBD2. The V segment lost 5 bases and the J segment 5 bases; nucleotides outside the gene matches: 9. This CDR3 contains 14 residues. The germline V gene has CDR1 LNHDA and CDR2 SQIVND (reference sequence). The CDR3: CASSYGREGDEQYF. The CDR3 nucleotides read TGTGCCAGTAGTTACGGCAGGGAGGGTGACGAGCAGTACTTC.

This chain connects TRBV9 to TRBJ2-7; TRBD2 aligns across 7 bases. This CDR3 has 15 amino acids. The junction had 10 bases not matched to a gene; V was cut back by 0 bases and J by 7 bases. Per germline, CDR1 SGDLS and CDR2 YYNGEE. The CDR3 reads CASSVGASGAFEQYF. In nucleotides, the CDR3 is TGTGCCAGCAGCGTAGGGGCTAGCGGAGCCTTTGAGCAGTACTTC. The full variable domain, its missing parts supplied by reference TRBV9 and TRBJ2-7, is DSGVTQTPKHLITATGQRVTLRCSPRSGDLSVYWYQQSLDQGLQFLIQYYNGEERAKGNILERFSAQQFPDLHSELNLSSLELGDSALYFCASSVGASGAFEQYFGPGTRLTVT.

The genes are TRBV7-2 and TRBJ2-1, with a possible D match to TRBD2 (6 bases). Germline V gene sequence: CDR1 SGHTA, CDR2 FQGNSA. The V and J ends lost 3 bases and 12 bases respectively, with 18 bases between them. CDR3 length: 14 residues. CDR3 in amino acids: CASSLGRGSGGQFF. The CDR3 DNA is TGTGCCAGCAGCTTGGGCCGGGGTAGCGGAGGGCAGTTCTTC.

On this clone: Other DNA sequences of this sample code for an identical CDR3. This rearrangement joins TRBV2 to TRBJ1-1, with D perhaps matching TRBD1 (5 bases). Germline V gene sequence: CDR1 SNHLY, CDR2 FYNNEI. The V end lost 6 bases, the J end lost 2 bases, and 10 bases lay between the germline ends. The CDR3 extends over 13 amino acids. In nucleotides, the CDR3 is TGTGCCAGCAGCTCGGACAAAAACACTGAAGCTTTCTTT. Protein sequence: CASSSDKNTEAFF.

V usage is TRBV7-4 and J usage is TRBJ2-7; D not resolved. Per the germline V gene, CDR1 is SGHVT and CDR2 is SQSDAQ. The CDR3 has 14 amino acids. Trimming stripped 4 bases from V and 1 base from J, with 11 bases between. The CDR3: CASSSQAPSYEQYF. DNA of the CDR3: TGTGCCAGCAGCTCCCAGGCGCCTTCCTACGAGCAGTACTTC.

The CDR3 here is CAWSVSGGKTQYF. In nucleotides, the CDR3 is TGTGCCTGGAGTGTATCGGGGGGAAAGACCCAGTACTTC. The chain joins TRBV30 to TRBJ2-5, with 7 bases that match TRBD2. Unmatched junction bases numbered 4, after V lost 0 bases and J lost 6 bases. CDR1 and CDR2 (germline): GTSNPN, SVGIG (reference sequence). The CDR3 sequence is 13 residues long.

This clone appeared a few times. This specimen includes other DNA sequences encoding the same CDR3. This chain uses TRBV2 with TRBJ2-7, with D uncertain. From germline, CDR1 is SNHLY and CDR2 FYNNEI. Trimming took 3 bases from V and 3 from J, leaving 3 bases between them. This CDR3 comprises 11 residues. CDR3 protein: CASSEYYEQYF. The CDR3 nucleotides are TGTGCCAGCAGTGAGTACTACGAGCAGTACTTC.

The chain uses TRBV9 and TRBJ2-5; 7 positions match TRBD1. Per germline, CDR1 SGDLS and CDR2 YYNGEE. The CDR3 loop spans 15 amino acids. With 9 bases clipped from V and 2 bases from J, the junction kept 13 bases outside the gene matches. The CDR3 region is CATTSGQTLQETQYF. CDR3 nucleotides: TGTGCCACTACCTCGGGACAGACTCTACAAGAGACCCAGTACTTC. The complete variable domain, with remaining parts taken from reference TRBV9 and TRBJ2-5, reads DSGVTQTPKHLITATGQRVTLRCSPRSGDLSVYWYQQSLDQGLQFLIQYYNGEERAKGNILERFSAQQFPDLHSELNLSSLELGDSALYFCATTSGQTLQETQYFGPGTRLLVL.

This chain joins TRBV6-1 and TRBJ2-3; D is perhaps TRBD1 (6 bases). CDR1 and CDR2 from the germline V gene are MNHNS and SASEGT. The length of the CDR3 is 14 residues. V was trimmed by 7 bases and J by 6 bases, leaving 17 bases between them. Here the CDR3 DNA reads TGTGCCAGCAATATGAGGGAGAGGGGGGATACGCAGTATTTT. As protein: CASNMRERGDTQYF.

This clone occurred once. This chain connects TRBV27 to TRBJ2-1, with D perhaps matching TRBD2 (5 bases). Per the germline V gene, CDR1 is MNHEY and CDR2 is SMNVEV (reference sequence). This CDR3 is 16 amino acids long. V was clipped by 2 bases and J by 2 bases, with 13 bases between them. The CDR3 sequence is CASSLREAATYNEQFF. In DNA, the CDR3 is TGTGCCAGCAGTTTAAGAGAAGCGGCAACCTACAATGAGCAGTTCTTC.

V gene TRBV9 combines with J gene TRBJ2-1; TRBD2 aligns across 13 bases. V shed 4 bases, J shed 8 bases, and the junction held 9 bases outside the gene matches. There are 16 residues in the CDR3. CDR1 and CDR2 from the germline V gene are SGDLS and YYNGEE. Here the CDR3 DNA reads TGTGCCAGCAGCCTTGGACTAGCGGGAGTTGGCGATGAGCAGTTCTTC. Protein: CASSLGLAGVGDEQFF.

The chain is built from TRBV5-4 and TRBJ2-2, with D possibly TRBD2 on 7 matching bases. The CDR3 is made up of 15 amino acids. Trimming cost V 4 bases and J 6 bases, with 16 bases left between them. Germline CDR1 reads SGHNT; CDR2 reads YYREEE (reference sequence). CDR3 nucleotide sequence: TGTGCCAGCAGCCCAAGGGAGGGGGGCGCCGGGGAGCTGTTTTTT. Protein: CASSPREGGAGELFF. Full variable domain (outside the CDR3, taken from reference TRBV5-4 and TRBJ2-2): ETGVTQSPTHLIKTRGQQVTLRCSSQSGHNTVSWYQQALGQGPQFIFQYYREEENGRGNFPPRFSGLQFPNYSSELNVNALELDDSALYLCASSPREGGAGELFFGEGSRLTVL.